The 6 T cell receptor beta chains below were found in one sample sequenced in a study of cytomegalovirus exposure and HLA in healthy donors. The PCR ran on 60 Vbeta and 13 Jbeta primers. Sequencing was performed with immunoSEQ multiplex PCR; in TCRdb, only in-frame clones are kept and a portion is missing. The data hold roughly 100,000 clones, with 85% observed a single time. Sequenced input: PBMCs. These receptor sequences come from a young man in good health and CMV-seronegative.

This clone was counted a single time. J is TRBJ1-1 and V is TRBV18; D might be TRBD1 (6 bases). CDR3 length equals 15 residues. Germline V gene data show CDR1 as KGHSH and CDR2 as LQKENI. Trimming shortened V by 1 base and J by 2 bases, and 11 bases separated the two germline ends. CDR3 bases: TGTGCCAGCTCACCACGGGGGACACGTAACACTGAAGCTTTCTTT. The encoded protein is CASSPRGTRNTEAFF.

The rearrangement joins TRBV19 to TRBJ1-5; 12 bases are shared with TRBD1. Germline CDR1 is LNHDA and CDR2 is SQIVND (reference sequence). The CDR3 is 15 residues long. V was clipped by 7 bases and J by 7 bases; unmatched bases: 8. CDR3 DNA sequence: TGTGCCAGTACCGGGACAGGGGGCGCGGAGCAGCCCCAGCATTTT. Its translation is CASTGTGGAEQPQHF. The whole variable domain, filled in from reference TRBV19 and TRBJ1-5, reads DGGITQSPKYLFRKEGQNVTLSCEQNLNHDAMYWYRQDPGQGLRLIYYSQIVNDFQKGDIAEGYSVSREKKESFPLTVTSAQKNPTAFYLCASTGTGGAEQPQHFGDGTRLSIL.

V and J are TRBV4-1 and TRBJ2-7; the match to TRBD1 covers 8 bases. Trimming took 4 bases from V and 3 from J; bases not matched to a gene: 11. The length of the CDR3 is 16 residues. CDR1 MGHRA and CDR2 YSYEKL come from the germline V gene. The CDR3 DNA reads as TGCGCCAGCAGCCCCCCCCCGGGACAGGTGGACTACGAGCAGTACTTC. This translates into CASSPPPGQVDYEQYF.

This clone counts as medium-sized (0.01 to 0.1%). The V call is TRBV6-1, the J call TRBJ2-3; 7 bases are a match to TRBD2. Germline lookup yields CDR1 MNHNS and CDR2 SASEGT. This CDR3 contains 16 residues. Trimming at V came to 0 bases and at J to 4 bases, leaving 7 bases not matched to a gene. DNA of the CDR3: TGTGCCAGCAGTGAAGCCCCCGGCGGGGGTTCAGATACGCAGTATTTT. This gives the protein CASSEAPGGGSDTQYF.

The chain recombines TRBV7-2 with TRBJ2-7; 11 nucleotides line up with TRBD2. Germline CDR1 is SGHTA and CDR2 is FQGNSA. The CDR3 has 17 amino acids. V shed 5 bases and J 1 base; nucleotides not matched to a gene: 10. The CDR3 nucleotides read TGTGCCAGCAGCCCCCCCGAACTAGCGGGAGCGTCCTACGAGCAGTACTTC. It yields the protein CASSPPELAGASYEQYF.

The CDR3 is CASSPDRGAPVGYNEQFF. The CDR3 DNA reads TGTGCCAGCAGCCCGGACAGGGGAGCGCCCGTGGGTTACAATGAGCAGTTCTTC. This chain connects TRBV7-2 to TRBJ2-1; 9 nucleotides align to TRBD1. This CDR3 comprises 18 residues. Germline-derived CDR1 and CDR2 are SGHTA and FQGNSA. Trimming took 5 bases from V and 4 from J; bases not matched to a gene: 15.